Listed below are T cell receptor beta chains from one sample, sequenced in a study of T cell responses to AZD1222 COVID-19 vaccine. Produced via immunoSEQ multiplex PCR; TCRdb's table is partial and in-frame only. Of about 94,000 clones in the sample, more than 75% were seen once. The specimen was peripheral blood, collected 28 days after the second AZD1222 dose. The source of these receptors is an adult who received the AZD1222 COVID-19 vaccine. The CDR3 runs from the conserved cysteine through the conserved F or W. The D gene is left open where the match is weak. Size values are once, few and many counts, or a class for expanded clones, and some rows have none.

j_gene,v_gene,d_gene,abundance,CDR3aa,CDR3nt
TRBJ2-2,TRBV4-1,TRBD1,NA,CASSHGIPGQQNTGELFF,TGCGCCAGCAGCCATGGCATTCCGGGACAGCAGAACACCGGGGAGCTGTTTTTT
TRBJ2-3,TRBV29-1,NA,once,CSVARGSGVDTQYF,TGCAGCGTTGCGAGGGGGAGTGGTGTAGATACGCAGTATTTT
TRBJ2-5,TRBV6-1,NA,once,CASSEDKGWRETQYF,TGTGCCAGCAGTGAAGATAAGGGTTGGAGAGAGACCCAGTACTTC
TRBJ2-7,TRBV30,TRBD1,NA,CALTADRGLFYEQYF,TGTGCCTTAACTGCGGACAGGGGGCTATTCTACGAGCAGTACTTC
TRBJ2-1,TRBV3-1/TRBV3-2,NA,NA,CASSRALAPLSYNEQFF,TGTGCCAGCAGCCGCGCCCTAGCACCACTCTCCTACAATGAGCAGTTCTTC
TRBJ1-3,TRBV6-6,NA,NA,CASRPPRDSGNTIYF,TGTGCCAGCAGGCCCCCCAGGGACTCTGGAAACACCATATATTTT
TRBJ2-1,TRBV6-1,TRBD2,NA,CASSAEPGLAGAGTYNEQFF,TGTGCCAGCAGTGCCGAACCGGGACTAGCGGGAGCAGGTACTTACAATGAGCAGTTCTTC
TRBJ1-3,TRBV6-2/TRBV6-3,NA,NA,CASSTDGQWSNTIYF,TGTGCCAGCAGCACAGACGGACAGTGGAGTAACACCATATATTTT
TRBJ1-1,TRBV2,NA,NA,CASRVWGLENTEAFF,TGTGCCAGCAGGGTATGGGGTCTTGAGAACACTGAAGCTTTCTTT
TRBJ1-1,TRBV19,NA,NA,CASRRGYSEAFF,TGTGCCAGTAGGCGGGGTTATAGTGAAGCTTTCTTT
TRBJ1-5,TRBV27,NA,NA,CASSLSGVLQPQHF,TGTGCCAGCAGTTTAAGTGGGGTGCTTCAGCCCCAGCATTTT
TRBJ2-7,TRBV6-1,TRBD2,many,CASSEVSGAPGEQYF,TGTGCCAGCAGTGAGGTTAGCGGGGCCCCGGGGGAGCAGTACTTC
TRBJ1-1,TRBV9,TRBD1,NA,CASSPRGQGGTEAFF,TGTGCCAGCAGCCCCCGTGGACAGGGAGGCACTGAAGCTTTCTTT
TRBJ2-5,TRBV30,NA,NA,CAWPNGYKHPGETQYF,TGTGCCTGGCCAAACGGTTACAAACACCCCGGAGAGACCCAGTACTTC
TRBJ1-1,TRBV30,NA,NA,CAWDPGTEAFF,TGTGCCTGGGACCCGGGCACTGAAGCTTTCTTT
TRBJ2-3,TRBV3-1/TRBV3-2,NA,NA,CASSHRGLSDTQYF,TGTGCCAGCAGCCACAGGGGCCTTTCAGATACGCAGTATTTT
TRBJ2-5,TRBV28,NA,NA,CASSLSVTIETQYF,TGTGCCAGCAGTTTATCGGTGACAATAGAGACCCAGTACTTC
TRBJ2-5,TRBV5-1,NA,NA,CASSVGTLQETQYF,TGCGCCAGCAGCGTAGGGACACTCCAAGAGACCCAGTACTTC
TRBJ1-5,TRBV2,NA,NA,CASSAAGRQPQHF,TGTGCCAGCAGTGCGGCAGGGAGACAGCCCCAGCATTTT
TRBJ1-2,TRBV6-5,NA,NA,CASSYSQGNYGYTF,TGTGCCAGCAGTTACTCGCAGGGTAACTATGGCTACACCTTC
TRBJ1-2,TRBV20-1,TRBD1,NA,CSARGQVGYTF,TGCAGTGCTCGCGGACAGGTCGGCTACACCTTC
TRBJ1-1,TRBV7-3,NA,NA,CASSSRRGLGTEAFF,TGTGCCAGCAGCTCCCGGCGGGGTCTGGGCACTGAAGCTTTCTTT
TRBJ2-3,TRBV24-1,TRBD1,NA,CATSDLKGAVPDTQYF,TGTGCCACCAGTGATTTGAAGGGGGCCGTTCCAGATACGCAGTATTTT
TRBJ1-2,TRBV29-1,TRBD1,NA,CSVDPSGGAGYGYTF,TGCAGCGTTGACCCTTCAGGGGGCGCAGGCTATGGCTACACCTTC
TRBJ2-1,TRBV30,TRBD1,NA,CAWSVGQDNEQFF,TGTGCCTGGAGTGTAGGACAGGACAATGAGCAGTTCTTC
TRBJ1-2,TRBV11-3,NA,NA,CASSPGRNYGYTF,TGTGCCAGCAGCCCAGGACGGAACTATGGCTACACCTTC
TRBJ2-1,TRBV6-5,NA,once,CASSSSDYGEQFF,TGTGCCAGCAGTTCGAGCGACTACGGTGAGCAGTTCTTC
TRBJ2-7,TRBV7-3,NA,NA,CASSLSNRDEQYF,TGTGCCAGCAGCTTAAGTAACAGAGACGAGCAGTACTTC
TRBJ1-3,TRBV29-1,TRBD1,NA,CSVVRRQGADTIYF,TGCAGCGTCGTGAGACGACAGGGGGCGGACACCATATATTTT
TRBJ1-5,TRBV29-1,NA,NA,CSAGEHQPQHF,TGCAGCGCCGGGGAGCATCAGCCCCAGCATTTT
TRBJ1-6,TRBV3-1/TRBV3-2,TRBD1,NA,CASSQHGTGLHF,TGTGCCAGCAGCCAGCACGGGACAGGCCTCCACTTT
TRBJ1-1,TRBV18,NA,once,CASSPGAVDTEAFF,TGTGCCAGCTCACCGGGCGCCGTGGACACTGAAGCTTTCTTT
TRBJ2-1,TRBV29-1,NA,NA,CSGGGGDNEQFF,TGCAGCGGTGGAGGGGGAGATAATGAGCAGTTCTTC
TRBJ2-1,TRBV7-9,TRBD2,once,CASSLLSGGNEQFF,TGTGCCAGCAGCTTATTGAGCGGGGGAAATGAGCAGTTCTTC
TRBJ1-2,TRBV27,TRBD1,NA,CASSPGQGGYTF,TGTGCCAGCAGTCCCGGACAGGGTGGCTACACCTTC
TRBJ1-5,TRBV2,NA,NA,CASSQTGNSNQPQHF,TGTGCCAGCAGTCAGACAGGCAATAGCAATCAGCCCCAGCATTTT
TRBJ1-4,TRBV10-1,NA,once,CASSVRNEKLFF,TGCGCCAGCAGTGTTAGAAATGAAAAACTGTTTTTT
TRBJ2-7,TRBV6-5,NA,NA,CASRRVYEQYF,TGTGCCAGCAGGCGGGTCTACGAGCAGTACTTC
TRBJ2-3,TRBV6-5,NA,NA,CASSYRPNADTQYF,TGTGCCAGCAGTTATAGGCCCAACGCAGATACGCAGTATTTT
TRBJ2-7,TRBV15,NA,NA,CATSRGLPPYEQYF,TGTGCCACCAGCAGGGGCCTGCCCCCCTACGAGCAGTACTTC
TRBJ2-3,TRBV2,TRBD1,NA,CATLLDRGADTQYF,TGTGCCACCCTTTTAGACAGGGGCGCAGATACGCAGTATTTT
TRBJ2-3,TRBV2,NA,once,CASTPSQNRPATDTQYF,TGTGCCAGCACACCCTCTCAAAACAGGCCCGCAACAGATACGCAGTATTTT
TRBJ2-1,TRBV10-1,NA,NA,CASSPSAYNEQFF,TGCGCCAGCAGCCCTTCGGCCTACAATGAGCAGTTCTTC
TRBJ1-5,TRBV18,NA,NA,CASSRGGESNQPQHF,TGTGCCAGCTCACGGGGAGGGGAAAGCAATCAGCCCCAGCATTTT
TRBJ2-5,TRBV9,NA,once,CASSVTVQETQYF,TGTGCCAGCAGCGTGACAGTCCAAGAGACCCAGTACTTC
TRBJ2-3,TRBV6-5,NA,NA,CASSYSSGSTDTQYF,TGTGCCAGCAGTTACTCGAGCGGGTCCACAGATACGCAGTATTTT
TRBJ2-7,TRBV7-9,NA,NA,CASSPNSYYEQYF,TGTGCCAGCAGCCCAAACAGTTACTACGAGCAGTACTTC
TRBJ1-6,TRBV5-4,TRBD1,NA,CASSLGAGGFGGSPLHF,TGTGCCAGCAGCTTGGGGGCAGGGGGGTTCGGAGGGTCACCCCTCCACTTT
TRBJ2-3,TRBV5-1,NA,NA,CASSVGPPGYTQYF,TGCGCCAGCAGCGTCGGGCCTCCAGGGTATACGCAGTATTTT
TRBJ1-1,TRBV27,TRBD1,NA,CASSYQGQKNTEAFF,TGTGCCAGCAGTTATCAGGGACAGAAGAACACTGAAGCTTTCTTT
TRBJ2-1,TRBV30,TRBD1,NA,CAWIRDSHNEQFF,TGTGCCTGGATCCGGGACAGTCACAATGAGCAGTTCTTC
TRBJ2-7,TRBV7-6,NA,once,CASSVSGARFYEQYF,TGTGCCAGCAGCGTTAGCGGAGCCCGCTTCTACGAGCAGTACTTC
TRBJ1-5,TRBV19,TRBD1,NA,CASSLRDRDQPQHF,TGTGCCAGTAGTCTCCGGGACAGGGATCAGCCCCAGCATTTT
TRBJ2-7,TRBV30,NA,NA,CAWGEGQPYEQYF,TGTGCCTGGGGGGAGGGACAGCCTTACGAGCAGTACTTC